This TCR beta chain was recovered during a study of blood T cell repertoires in COVID-19 (TCRdb year 2020). Regarding the study in general: The collaborator samples originated in the United States, Italy and Spain and spanned the acute and convalescent phases of COVID-19. Deeply sampled blood TCRbeta repertoires from subjects exposed to, actively infected with, or recovered from COVID-19 were included in the dataset. Nearly every sample came with metadata listing a de-identified subject ID, COVID-19 status, age in years and sex. The material from the prospective study consisted of cDNA or gDNA derived from T cells, B-cell-depleted T cells, or PBMCs. Samples were obtained from the ongoing ImmuneRACE study (first 160 participants) and from 1,254 subjects provided by 6 global collaborators. HLA class I and class II types, where available, came from metadata supplied by the sample provider rather than from assay-based typing. The repertoires were released in a freely available public database intended as a resource for research on the immune response to SARS-CoV-2.

In Seattle, one collaborating source enrolled patients while the infection was active and tracked those patients longitudinally over the course of disease. Whole blood was collected in K2EDTA tubes by collaborating institutions according to the institutions' own protocols. For TCRbeta analysis, collaborators shipped samples in one of three forms: frozen whole blood, isolated PBMCs, or DNA extracted from either of those sample types. The immunoSEQ Assay, a bias-controlled multiplex PCR, was used to amplify TCRbeta CDR3 regions from genomic DNA. Turning to the authors' computational methods: Nucleated cell counts per sample were estimated from amplification of reference gene primers within the assay. To quantify the absolute abundance of each unique TCRbeta CDR3 rearrangement, sequence reads were collapsed and filtered. For each sample, productive Simpson clonality was calculated as the square root of Simpson's diversity index across productive rearrangements. Imported from immuneACCESS, the table was reduced by TCRdb to in-frame sequences with V and J called. These copies leave out some clones; in studies compared against another copy, an unresolved V gene accounts for under half, and the cause of the remainder is not known. V, J and clone size are taken as reported in that table, and D and trimming were inferred from the DNA itself. This sample comprises more than 300,000 clones, around 89% of them detected only once. The ten top clones hold 1.5% to 2% of the sample.

Results the study describes overall, beyond this receptor: The amount of clinical and demographic metadata varied by source and participant and was provided uncurated.

With regard to this clone: No cognate antigen has been identified for it. Per-base qualities were not stored, and no clone one base away is much larger.

Sequencing was carried out using peripheral blood. The TCR originated in a woman in her 30s with COVID-19, enrolled during active disease.

The base sequence is TGTGCCAGCAGCTTAGGAGTCCGGGACAGGGATGTTCGATATTCACCCCTCCACTTT. It specifies CASSLGVRDRDVRYSPLHF. Rearrangement joined TRBV7-6 to TRBJ1-6; 9 junctional bases match TRBD1. The CDR3 spans 19 residues, from the cysteine through the phenylalanine. The entry retains the CDR3 DNA only, 57 bases that are in frame from base 1. Compared with germline, V lacks 1 base and J lacks 8 bases; bases without a gene match: 15. CDR1 and CDR2 are drawn from the germline V gene: SGHVS, FNYEAQ.